This TCR beta chain came from a study of CD8 T cells in Susac syndrome. The authors carried out high-throughput sequencing of TCR beta. They applied it to CD8+ and CD4+ T cells obtained from blood. Patients with stable or active relapsing-remitting disease, all of them treatment-naive, made up the multiple sclerosis controls. Bulk CD8+ and CD4+ cells came from magnetic negative isolation; CD8+ TEMRA by FACS. It was with random hexamers that 0.5 to 1 ug RNA was reverse transcribed. Multiplex PCR with immunoSEQ amplified the TCR beta CDR3 across 54 Vbeta and 13 Jbeta. One entry per CDR3 protein, called by TCRdb with MiXCR from the immunoSEQ multiplex PCR reads. Of fewer than 200,000 distinct CDR3 sequences detected, 90% to 95% appear once; the ten largest clones hold 0.15% to 0.2%. The CDR3 extends over 12 amino acids. Germline assignment: CDR1 SEHNR and CDR2 FQNEAQ (reference sequence). The V and J ends lost 6 bases and 8 bases respectively, with 11 bases between them.

This receptor was taken from a human donor with multiple sclerosis. The sequencing input was CD8+ T cells from PBMCs. The genes are TRBV7-9 and TRBJ2-1, with D unclear. The CDR3 DNA reads TGTGCCAGCAGTCGAGAGTTGCATGAGCAGTTCTTC. Its protein product is CASSRELHEQFF.